The 8 T cell receptor beta chains below all came from one sample that was sequenced in a study of blood T cell repertoires in COVID-19. The data were produced by immunoSEQ multiplex PCR, yet TCRdb's version contains in-frame clones alone and is incomplete. The table includes around 150,000 clones, 65% to 90% detected once. The source material was peripheral blood. The origin of the receptors is a man in his 70s with acute or convalescent COVID-19.

As for this clone: Other DNA sequences in this specimen translate into the identical CDR3. The rearrangement uses TRBV5-6 and TRBJ1-5; D not certain. Trimming shortened V by 0 bases and J by 4 bases, and 8 bases separated the two germline ends. The CDR3 runs to 14 residues. The germline V gene encodes CDR1 SGHDT and CDR2 YYEEEE. CDR3 loop: CASSLGRGNQPQHF. In DNA, the CDR3 is TGTGCCAGCAGCTTGGGGCGGGGAAATCAGCCCCAGCATTTT.

V gene TRBV6-6 combines with J gene TRBJ2-3; 8 bases match TRBD1. CDR1 and CDR2 from the germline V gene are MNHNY and SVGAGI (reference sequence). The CDR3 contains 14 residues. V lost 2 bases and J lost 2; bases outside the gene matches: 0. In DNA form, the CDR3 reads TGTGCCAGCAGTTACCAGGGGGCCACAGATACGCAGTATTTT. It encodes CASSYQGATDTQYF.

The chain couples TRBV19 to TRBJ2-1; 11 positions match TRBD2. Germline V CDR1 and CDR2: LNHDA, SQIVND (reference sequence). The V and J ends lost 5 bases and 9 bases, in that order; junction bases with no gene match: 6. The CDR3 runs 14 residues. The CDR3 spells CASSPQTSGIEQFF. The CDR3 DNA is TGTGCCAGTAGTCCCCAGACTAGCGGGATTGAGCAGTTCTTC.

This clone was found once. This chain connects TRBV6-6 to TRBJ1-2, with D perhaps matching TRBD1 (5 bases). V was trimmed by 6 bases and J by 1 base, leaving 15 bases between them. CDR1 and CDR2 from the germline V gene are MNHNY and SVGAGI (reference sequence). CDR3 length: 15 amino acids. DNA of the CDR3: TGTGCCAGCAGCCCCGGACAAGCCTTTAACTATGGCTACACCTTC. This encodes CASSPGQAFNYGYTF.

This chain connects TRBV30 to TRBJ1-2; TRBD1 matches at 7 bases. The V segment lost 3 bases and the J segment 6 bases; nucleotides outside the gene matches: 7. There are 13 residues in the CDR3. Germline V gives CDR1 GTSNPN, CDR2 SVGIG (reference sequence). The CDR3, as DNA: TGTGCCTGGAGCCTCGACAGGGCCAATGGCTACACCTTC. It specifies CAWSLDRANGYTF. Filled out from reference TRBV30 and TRBJ1-2, the complete variable domain reads SQTIHQWPATLVQPVGSPLSLECTVEGTSNPNLYWYRQAAGRGLQLLFYSVGIGQISSEVPQNLSASRPQDRQFILSSKKLLLSDSGFYLCAWSLDRANGYTFGSGTRLTVV.

This rearrangement joins TRBV5-1 to TRBJ2-7, with TRBD2 identical over 11 bases. The CDR3 is 15 residues long. V gave up 1 base and J gave up 0 bases; unmatched junction bases: 0. Per the germline V gene, CDR1 is SGHRS and CDR2 is YFSETQ. The CDR3 nucleotides are TGCGCCAGCAGCTTGCTAGCGGGAGGCTCCTACGAGCAGTACTTC. Protein: CASSLLAGGSYEQYF. The whole variable domain, remainder taken from reference TRBV5-1 and TRBJ2-7, is KAGVTQTPRYLIKTRGQQVTLSCSPISGHRSVSWYQQTPGQGLQFLFEYFSETQRNKGNFPGRFSGRQFSNSRSEMNVSTLELGDSALYLCASSLLAGGSYEQYFGPGTRLTVT.

The chain has TRBV15 and TRBJ1-5; D is unclear. The V end was cut by 3 bases, the J end by 2 bases, with 8 bases between. This CDR3 spans 14 amino acids. Germline lookup yields CDR1 LNHNV and CDR2 YYDKDF (reference sequence). The CDR3 is CATSRGGGNQPQHF. DNA for the CDR3: TGTGCCACCAGCAGGGGAGGAGGCAATCAGCCCCAGCATTTT.

The V gene is TRBV30, the J gene TRBJ1-5; tentatively, D is TRBD1 (5 bases). Germline V gene data show CDR1 as GTSNPN and CDR2 as SVGIG (reference sequence). This CDR3 comprises 13 residues. V lost 2 bases and J 3 bases, leaving 8 bases between the germline ends. CDR3 DNA: TGTGCCTGGAGTTGGGGCTACAATCAGCCCCAGCATTTT. Translating gives CAWSWGYNQPQHF.